The TCR beta chain under discussion was sequenced for a study of cytomegalovirus exposure and HLA in healthy donors. Study-level findings and limits: V- and J-gene trimming in TCR beta was tied to a missense DCLRE1C variant by an analysis performed later. Apparent HLA restriction characterized most CMV-associated TCR beta chains in a later analysis.

For this clone: What it recognizes is unknown.

The CDR3 extends over 14 amino acids. Trimming pared 6 bases from V and 2 bases from J, leaving 12 bases between. Germline loops: CDR1 SGHDN, CDR2 FVKESK. Primers for the PCR totalled 60 Vbeta and 13 Jbeta. Method: immunoSEQ multiplex PCR; TCRdb's copy keeps in-frame clones and lacks some. Of about 82,000 clones in the sample, around 73% were seen once. The V gene is TRBV14, the J gene TRBJ2-3; D might be TRBD2 (6 bases). This clonotype was sampled from a man over 45 in good health and CMV-seronegative. The sequenced sample consisted of PBMCs. CDR3 loop: CASRGRRDTDTQYF. In DNA, the CDR3 is TGTGCCAGCAGGGGGCGGCGGGACACAGATACGCAGTATTTT.